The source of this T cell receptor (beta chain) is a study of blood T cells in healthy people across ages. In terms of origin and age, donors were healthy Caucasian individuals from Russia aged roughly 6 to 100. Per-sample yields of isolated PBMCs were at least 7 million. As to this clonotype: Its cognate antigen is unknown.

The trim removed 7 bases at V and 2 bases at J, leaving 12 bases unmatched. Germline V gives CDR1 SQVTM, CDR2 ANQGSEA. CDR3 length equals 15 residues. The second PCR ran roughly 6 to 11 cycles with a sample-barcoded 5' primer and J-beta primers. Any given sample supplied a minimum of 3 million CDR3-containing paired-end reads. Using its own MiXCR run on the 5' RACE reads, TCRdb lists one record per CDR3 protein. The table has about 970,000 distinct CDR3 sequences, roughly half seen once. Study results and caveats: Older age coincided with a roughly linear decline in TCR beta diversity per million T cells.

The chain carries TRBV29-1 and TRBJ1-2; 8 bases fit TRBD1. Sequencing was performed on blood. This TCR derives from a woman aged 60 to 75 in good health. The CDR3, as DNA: TGCAGCGCTCTGCGGGCAGGGGGCTTGAACTATGGCTACACCTTC. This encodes CSALRAGGLNYGYTF. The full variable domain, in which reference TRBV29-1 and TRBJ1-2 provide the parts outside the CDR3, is SAVISQKPSRDICQRGTSLTIQCQVDSQVTMMFWYRQQPGQSLTLIATANQGSEATYESGFVIDKFPISRPNLTFSTLTVSNMSPEDSSIYLCSALRAGGLNYGYTFGSGTRLTVV.